The count of the clone carrying this TCR beta chain is one. The antigen is unknown. Repertoires were generated with immunoSEQ multiplex PCR, while TCRdb's copy carries only in-frame clones and drops some. There are about 160,000 clones in the sample; approximately 96% occur only once, and under 0.9% lies in the top ten. The germline V gene encodes CDR1 SGHAT and CDR2 FQNNGV. The CDR3 runs 14 residues. V shed 2 bases and J shed 2 bases, with 10 bases lying between them. The data originate from a study of cytomegalovirus exposure and HLA in healthy donors. Overall study findings and caveats: A later analysis found first-cohort TCR clusters tended to co-occur in the 130 or so validation repertoires. The study listed around 150 cytomegalovirus-associated TCR beta chains.

This clonotype originated in a woman in her late teens or twenties in good health and CMV-seronegative. The material sequenced was PBMCs. V gene TRBV11-2 combines with J gene TRBJ2-7, with D tentatively TRBD2 (5 bases). In DNA, the CDR3 is TGTGCCAGCAGCTTAAGGCTAGCAGCCTACGAGCAGTACTTC. Amino acid sequence: CASSLRLAAYEQYF.